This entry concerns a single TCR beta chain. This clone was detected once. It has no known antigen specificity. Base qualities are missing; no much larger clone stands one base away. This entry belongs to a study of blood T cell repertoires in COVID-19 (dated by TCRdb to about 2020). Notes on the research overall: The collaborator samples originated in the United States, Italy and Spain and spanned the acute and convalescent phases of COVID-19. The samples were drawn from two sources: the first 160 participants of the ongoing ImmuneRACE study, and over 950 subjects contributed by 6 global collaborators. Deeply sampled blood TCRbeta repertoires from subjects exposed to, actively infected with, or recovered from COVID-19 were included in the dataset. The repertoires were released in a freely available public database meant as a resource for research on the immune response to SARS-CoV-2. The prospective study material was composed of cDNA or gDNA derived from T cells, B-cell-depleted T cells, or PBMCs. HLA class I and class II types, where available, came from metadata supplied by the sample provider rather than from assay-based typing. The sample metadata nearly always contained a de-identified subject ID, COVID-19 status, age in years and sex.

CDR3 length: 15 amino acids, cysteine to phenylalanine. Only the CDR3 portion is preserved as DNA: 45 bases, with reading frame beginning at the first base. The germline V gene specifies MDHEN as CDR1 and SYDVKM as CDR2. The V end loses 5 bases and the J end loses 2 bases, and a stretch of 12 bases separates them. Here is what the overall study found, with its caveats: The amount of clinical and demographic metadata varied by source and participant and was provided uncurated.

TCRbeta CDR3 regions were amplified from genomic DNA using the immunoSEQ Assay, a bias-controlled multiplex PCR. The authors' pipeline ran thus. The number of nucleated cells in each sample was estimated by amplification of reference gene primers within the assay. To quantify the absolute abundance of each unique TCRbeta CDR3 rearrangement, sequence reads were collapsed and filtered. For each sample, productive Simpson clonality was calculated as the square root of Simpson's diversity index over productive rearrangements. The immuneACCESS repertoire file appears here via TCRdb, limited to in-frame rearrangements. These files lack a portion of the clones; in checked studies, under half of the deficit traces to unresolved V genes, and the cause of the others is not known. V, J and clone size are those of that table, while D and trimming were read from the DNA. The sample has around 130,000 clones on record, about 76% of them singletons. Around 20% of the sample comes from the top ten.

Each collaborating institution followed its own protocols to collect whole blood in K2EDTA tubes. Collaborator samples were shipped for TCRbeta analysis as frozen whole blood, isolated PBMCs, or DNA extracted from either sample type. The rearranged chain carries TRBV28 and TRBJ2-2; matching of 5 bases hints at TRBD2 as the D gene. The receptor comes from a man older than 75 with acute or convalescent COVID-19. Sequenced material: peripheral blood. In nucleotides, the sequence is TGTGCCAGCAGTCTCAGCGGACTCAACACCGGGGAGCTGTTTTTT. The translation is CASSLSGLNTGELFF. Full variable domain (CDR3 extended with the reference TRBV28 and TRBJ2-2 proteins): DVKVTQSSRYLVKRTGEKVFLECVQDMDHENMFWYRQDPGLGLRLIYFSYDVKMKEKGDIPEGYSVSREKKERFSLILESASTNQTSMYLCASSLSGLNTGELFFGEGSRLTVL.